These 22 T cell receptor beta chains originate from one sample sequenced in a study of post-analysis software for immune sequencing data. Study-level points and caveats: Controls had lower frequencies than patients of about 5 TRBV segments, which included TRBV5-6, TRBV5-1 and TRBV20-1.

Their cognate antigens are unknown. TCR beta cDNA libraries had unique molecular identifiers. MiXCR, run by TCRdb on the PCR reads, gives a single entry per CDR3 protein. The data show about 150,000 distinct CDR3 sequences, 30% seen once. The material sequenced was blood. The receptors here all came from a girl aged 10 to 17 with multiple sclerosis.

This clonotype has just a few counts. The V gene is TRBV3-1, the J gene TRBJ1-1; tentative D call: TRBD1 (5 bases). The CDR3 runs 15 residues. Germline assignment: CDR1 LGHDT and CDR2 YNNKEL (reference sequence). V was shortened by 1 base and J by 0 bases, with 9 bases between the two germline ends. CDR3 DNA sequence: TGTGCCAGCAGCCAAGTTGGGACGATGAACACTGAAGCTTTCTTT. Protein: CASSQVGTMNTEAFF.

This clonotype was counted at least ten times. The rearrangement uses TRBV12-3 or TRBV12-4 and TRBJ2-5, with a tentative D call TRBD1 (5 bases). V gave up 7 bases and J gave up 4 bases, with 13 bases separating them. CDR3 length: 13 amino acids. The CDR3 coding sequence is TGTGCCAGCACCCCAGGGTGGGGAGAGACCCAGTACTTC. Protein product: CASTPGWGETQYF.

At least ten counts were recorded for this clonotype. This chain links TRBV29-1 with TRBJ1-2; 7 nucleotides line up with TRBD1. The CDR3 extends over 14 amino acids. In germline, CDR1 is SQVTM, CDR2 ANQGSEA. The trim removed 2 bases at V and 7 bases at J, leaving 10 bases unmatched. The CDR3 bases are TGCAGCGTTGAACCCTCGACAGGGTTCTCTGGCTACACCTTC. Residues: CSVEPSTGFSGYTF.

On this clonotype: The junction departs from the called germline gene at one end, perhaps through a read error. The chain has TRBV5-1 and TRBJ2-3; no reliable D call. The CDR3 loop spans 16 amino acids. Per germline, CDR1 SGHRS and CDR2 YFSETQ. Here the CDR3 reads CAGSPSSLSGPDTQYF. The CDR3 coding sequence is TGCGCCGGCAGCCCTAGTTCCCTGTCGGGTCCGGATACGCAGTATTTT.

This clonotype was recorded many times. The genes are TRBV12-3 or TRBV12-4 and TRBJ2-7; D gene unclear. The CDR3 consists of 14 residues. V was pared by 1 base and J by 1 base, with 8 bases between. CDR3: CASSLGQMSYEQYF. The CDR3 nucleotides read TGTGCCAGCAGTTTAGGGCAAATGTCCTACGAGCAGTACTTC.

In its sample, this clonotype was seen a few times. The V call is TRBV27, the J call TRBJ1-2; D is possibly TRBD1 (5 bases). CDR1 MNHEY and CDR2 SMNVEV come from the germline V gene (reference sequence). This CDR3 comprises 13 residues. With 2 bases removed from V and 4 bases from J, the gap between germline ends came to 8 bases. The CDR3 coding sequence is TGTGCCAGCAGTTTAAGCAGGGCCTATGGCTACACCTTC. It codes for CASSLSRAYGYTF.

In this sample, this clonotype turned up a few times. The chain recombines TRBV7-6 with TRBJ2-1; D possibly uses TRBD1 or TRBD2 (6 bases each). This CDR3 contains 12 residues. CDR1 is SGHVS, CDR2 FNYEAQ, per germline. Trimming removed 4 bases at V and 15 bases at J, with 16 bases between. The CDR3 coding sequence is TGTGCCAGCAGCTATAGGGGGACTCCGGTGTTCTTC. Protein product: CASSYRGTPVFF.

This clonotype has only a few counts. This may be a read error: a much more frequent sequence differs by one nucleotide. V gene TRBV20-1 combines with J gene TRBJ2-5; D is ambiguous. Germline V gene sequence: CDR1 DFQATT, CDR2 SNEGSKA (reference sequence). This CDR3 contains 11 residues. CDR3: CRADSKETQYF. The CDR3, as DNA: TGCAGGGCCGACTCAAAGGAGACCCAGTACTTC.

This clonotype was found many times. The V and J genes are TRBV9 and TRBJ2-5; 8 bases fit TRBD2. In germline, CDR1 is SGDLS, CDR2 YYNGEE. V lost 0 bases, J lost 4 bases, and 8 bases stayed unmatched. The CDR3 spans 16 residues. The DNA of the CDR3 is TGTGCCAGCAGCGTAGGGGCGGGGGGCGGTGGAGAGACCCAGTACTTC. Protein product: CASSVGAGGGGETQYF.

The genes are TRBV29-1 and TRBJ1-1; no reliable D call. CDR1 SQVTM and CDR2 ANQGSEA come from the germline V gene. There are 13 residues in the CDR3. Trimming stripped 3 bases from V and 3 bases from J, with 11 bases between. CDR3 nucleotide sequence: TGCAGCGTTGACGAGGTTTTACACACTGAAGCTTTCTTT. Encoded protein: CSVDEVLHTEAFF. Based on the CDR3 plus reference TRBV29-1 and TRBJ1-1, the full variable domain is SAVISQKPSRDICQRGTSLTIQCQVDSQVTMMFWYRQQPGQSLTLIATANQGSEATYESGFVIDKFPISRPNLTFSTLTVSNMSPEDSSIYLCSVDEVLHTEAFFGQGTRLTVV.

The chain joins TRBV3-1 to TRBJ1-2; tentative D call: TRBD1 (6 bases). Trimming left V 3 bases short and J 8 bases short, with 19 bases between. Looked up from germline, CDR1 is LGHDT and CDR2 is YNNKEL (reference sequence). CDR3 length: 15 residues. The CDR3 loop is CASSHRYRVNMGYTF. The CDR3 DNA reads TGTGCCAGCAGCCACCGTTACAGGGTTAATATGGGCTACACCTTC.

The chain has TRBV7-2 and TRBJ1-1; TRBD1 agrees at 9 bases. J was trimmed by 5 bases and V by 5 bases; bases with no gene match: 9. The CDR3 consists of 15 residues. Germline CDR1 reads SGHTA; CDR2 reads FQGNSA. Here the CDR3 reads CASSPTGGSVTEAFF. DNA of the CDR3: TGTGCCAGCAGCCCGACAGGGGGGTCGGTTACTGAAGCTTTCTTT.

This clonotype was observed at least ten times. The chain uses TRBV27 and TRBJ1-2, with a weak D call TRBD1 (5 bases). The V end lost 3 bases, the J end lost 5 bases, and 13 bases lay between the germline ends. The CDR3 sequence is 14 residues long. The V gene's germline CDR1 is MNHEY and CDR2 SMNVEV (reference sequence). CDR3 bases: TGTGCCAGCAGTTTGGGGGTGGCGCCTTATGGCTACACCTTC. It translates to CASSLGVAPYGYTF.

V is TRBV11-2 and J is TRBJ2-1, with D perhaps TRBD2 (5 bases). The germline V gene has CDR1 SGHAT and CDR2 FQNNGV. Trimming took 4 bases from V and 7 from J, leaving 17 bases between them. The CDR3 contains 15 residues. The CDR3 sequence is CASSCGGRGSNEQFF. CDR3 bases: TGTGCCAGCAGCTGCGGTGGGAGAGGTTCGAATGAGCAGTTCTTC.

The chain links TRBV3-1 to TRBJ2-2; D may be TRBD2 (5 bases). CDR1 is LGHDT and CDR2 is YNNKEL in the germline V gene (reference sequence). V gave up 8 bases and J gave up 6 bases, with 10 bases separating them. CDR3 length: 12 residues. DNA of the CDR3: TGTGCCAGCGAGGGCCGGGCCGGGGAGCTGTTTTTT. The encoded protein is CASEGRAGELFF. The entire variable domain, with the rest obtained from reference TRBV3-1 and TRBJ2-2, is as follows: DTAVSQTPKYLVTQMGNDKSIKCEQNLGHDTMYWYKQDSKKFLKIMFSYNNKELIINETVPNRFSPKSPDKAHLNLHINSLELGDSAVYFCASEGRAGELFFGEGSRLTVL.

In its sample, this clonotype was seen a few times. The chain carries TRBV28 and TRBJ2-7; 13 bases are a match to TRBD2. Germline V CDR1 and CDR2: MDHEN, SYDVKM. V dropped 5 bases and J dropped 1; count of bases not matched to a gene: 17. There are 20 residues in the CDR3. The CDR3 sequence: CASSLPPVGTSGMLSYEQYF. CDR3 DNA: TGTGCCAGCAGTCTTCCTCCCGTTGGGACTAGCGGGATGCTGTCCTACGAGCAGTACTTC. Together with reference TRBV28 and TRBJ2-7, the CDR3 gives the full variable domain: DVKVTQSSRYLVKRTGEKVFLECVQDMDHENMFWYRQDPGLGLRLIYFSYDVKMKEKGDIPEGYSVSREKKERFSLILESASTNQTSMYLCASSLPPVGTSGMLSYEQYFGPGTRLTVT.

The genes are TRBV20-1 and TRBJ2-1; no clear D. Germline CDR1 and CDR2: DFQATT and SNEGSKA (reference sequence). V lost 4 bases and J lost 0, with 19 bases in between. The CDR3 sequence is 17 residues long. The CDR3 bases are TGCAGTGCTAACCCCCTCGGAAAGCGCTTCTCCTACAATGAGCAGTTCTTC. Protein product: CSANPLGKRFSYNEQFF.

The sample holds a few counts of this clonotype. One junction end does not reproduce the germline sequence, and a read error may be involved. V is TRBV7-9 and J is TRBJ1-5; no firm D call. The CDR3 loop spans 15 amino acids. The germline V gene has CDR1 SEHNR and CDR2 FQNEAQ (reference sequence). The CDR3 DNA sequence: TGTGCCGGCAGCTTAGGTGGAGTGACCAACCAGCCCCAGCATTTT. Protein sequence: CAGSLGGVTNQPQHF.

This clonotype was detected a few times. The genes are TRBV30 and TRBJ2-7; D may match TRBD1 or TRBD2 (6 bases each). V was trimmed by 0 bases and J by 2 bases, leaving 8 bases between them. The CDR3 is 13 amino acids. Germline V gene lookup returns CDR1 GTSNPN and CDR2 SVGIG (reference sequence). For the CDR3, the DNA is TGTGCCTGGAGTGTGGGGGGCACCTACGAGCAGTACTTC. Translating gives CAWSVGGTYEQYF.

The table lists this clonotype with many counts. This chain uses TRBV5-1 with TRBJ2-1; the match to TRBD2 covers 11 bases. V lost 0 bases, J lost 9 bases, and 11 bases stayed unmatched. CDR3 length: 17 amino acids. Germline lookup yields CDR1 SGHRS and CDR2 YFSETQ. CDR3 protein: CASSLGILAGGMVEQFF. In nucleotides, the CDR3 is TGCGCCAGCAGCTTGGGCATCCTAGCGGGAGGTATGGTTGAGCAGTTCTTC.

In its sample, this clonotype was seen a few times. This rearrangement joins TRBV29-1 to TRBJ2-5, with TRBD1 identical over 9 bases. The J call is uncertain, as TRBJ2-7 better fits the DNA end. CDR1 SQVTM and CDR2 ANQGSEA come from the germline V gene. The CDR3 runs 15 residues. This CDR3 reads CSVEIQDRGWDEQYF. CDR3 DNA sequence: TGCAGCGTTGAAATTCAGGACAGGGGTTGGGACGAGCAGTACTTC.

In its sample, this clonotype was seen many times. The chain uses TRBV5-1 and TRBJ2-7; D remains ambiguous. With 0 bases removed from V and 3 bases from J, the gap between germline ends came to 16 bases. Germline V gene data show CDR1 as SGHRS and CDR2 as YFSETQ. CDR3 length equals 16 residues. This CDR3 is CASSLVPGSPIYEQYF. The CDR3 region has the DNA TGCGCCAGCAGCTTGGTGCCGGGCAGTCCAATCTACGAGCAGTACTTC. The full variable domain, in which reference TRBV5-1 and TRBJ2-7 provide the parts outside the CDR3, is KAGVTQTPRYLIKTRGQQVTLSCSPISGHRSVSWYQQTPGQGLQFLFEYFSETQRNKGNFPGRFSGRQFSNSRSEMNVSTLELGDSALYLCASSLVPGSPIYEQYFGPGTRLTVT.